This T cell receptor (beta chain) was sequenced in a study of cytomegalovirus exposure and HLA in healthy donors. A note on this clone: The antigen remains undetermined.

PCR amplification relied on 60 Vbeta primers (plus 13 Jbeta primers). TCRdb's copy holds only in-frame clones and misses some; the assay was immunoSEQ multiplex PCR. The sample contains some 110,000 clones, around 80% of which appear only once. This CDR3 is 15 amino acids long. V was pared by 4 bases and J by 3 bases, with 9 bases of the junction left unmatched. The germline CDR1 and CDR2 sequences are SGHNT and YYREEE (reference sequence). Study outcomes and limitations: TCR beta sequences reportedly predicted most subjects' HLA-A and HLA-B alleles accurately.

Sequenced: PBMCs. This clonotype was sampled from a man aged 45-65 years in good health and CMV-seronegative. The rearrangement links TRBV5-4 to TRBJ2-5; 7 bases match TRBD2. The CDR3 nucleotides are TGTGCCAGCAGCACCCGACTGGCGGGGGAAGAGACCCAGTACTTC. It encodes CASSTRLAGEETQYF.